This TCR beta chain was recovered during a study of cytomegalovirus exposure and HLA in healthy donors. Study findings and constraints: HLA-A and HLA-B allele assignments for most subjects were reportedly predicted accurately using TCR beta sequences. Earlier results showed most TCR beta V segments being productive about 90% or about 30% of the time.

CDR1 is MNHNS, CDR2 SASEGT, per germline. V shed 7 bases and J 4 bases; nucleotides not matched to a gene: 6. This CDR3 is 14 amino acids long. PCR primers comprised 60 Vbeta and 13 Jbeta primers. Clones were read by immunoSEQ multiplex PCR, and TCRdb kept only the in-frame ones, dropping some. Here the sample spans about 140,000 clones, just over 70% being singletons. In regard to this clone: Its antigen is as yet unknown.

This chain uses TRBV6-1 with TRBJ2-5; 10 nucleotides match TRBD1. This receptor was taken from a woman in her twenties or thirties in good health and CMV-seronegative. The sequencing sample was made of PBMCs. The CDR3, as DNA: TGTGCCAGCACACGACAGGGGGCAGGAGAGACCCAGTACTTC. It codes for CASTRQGAGETQYF.